These 15 T cell receptor beta chains were sequenced from one sample in a study of blood T cells in healthy people across ages. Together with a sample-barcoded 5' primer, a J-beta primer mix was included in a second PCR lasting about 7 to 11 cycles. TCRdb used MiXCR to reprocess the 5' RACE reads, holding one entry per CDR3 protein. The sample has roughly 680,000 distinct CDR3 sequences; approximately 52% are singletons. The sequenced sample consisted of blood. These receptor sequences come from a woman older than 75 in good health.

This clonotype appeared once. The V call is TRBV29-1, the J call TRBJ2-2; 10 bases fit TRBD2. The CDR3 sequence is 14 residues long. J was trimmed by 9 bases and V by 2 bases; bases with no gene match: 6. Germline V gene sequence: CDR1 SQVTM, CDR2 ANQGSEA. The CDR3 region has the DNA TGCAGCGTTGAATTGCCTAGCGGGAGCCGGGAGCTGTTTTTT. It is translated as CSVELPSGSRELFF.

With respect to this clonotype: Since a much larger clone is just one base distant, this may be a read error. The gene calls are TRBV5-1 and TRBJ2-1; 7 bases match TRBD1. The CDR3 runs to 13 residues. Losses at the gene ends were 4 bases for V and 7 bases for J; bases not matched to a gene: 5. CDR1 is SGHRS and CDR2 is YFSETQ in the germline V gene. CDR3 DNA: TGCGCCAGCAGCGCATTACAGGGGAATGAGCAGTTCTTC. As protein: CASSALQGNEQFF.

The chain joins TRBV5-1 to TRBJ1-1; D remains unclear. The CDR3 consists of 14 residues. Germline CDR1 is SGHRS and CDR2 is YFSETQ. The V and J ends lost 2 bases and 3 bases respectively, with 11 bases between them. The CDR3 region is CASSFNRGDTEAFF. The CDR3, as DNA: TGCGCCAGCAGCTTCAACAGAGGAGACACTGAAGCTTTCTTT.

This rearrangement joins TRBV27 to TRBJ2-1, with TRBD2 matching 10 bases. This CDR3 is 18 amino acids long. The V and J ends lost 4 bases and 0 bases, in that order; junction bases with no gene match: 9. CDR1 and CDR2 (germline): MNHEY, SMNVEV (reference sequence). This chain's CDR3 is CASSSSFPSGSSYNEQFF. In DNA form, the CDR3 reads TGTGCCAGCAGTTCATCCTTCCCTAGCGGGAGCTCCTACAATGAGCAGTTCTTC.

This clonotype was observed a handful of times. The chain links TRBV2 to TRBJ1-1; D is ambiguous. Trimming cost V 2 bases and J 1 base, with 5 bases left between them. CDR3 size: 13 residues. Germline loops: CDR1 SNHLY, CDR2 FYNNEI. The CDR3 loop is CASSELPNTEAFF. CDR3 DNA sequence: TGTGCCAGCAGTGAATTACCGAACACTGAAGCTTTCTTT.

The chain links TRBV29-1 to TRBJ1-2; D is undetermined. The CDR3 length is 13 residues. Trimming left V 7 bases short and J 2 bases short, with 14 bases between. Germline CDR1 and CDR2: SQVTM and ANQGSEA. CDR3 region: CSGRGSGNYGYTF. The CDR3 DNA reads TGCAGCGGCAGAGGGTCCGGGAACTATGGCTACACCTTC.

On this clonotype itself: This may arise from a read error, as a much more abundant clone is one base away. This sequence joins TRBV5-1 and TRBJ2-3; D ambiguous. Deletions cut 4 bases from V and 0 bases from J, with 9 bases between. Germline V gene lookup returns CDR1 SGHRS and CDR2 YFSETQ. There are 14 residues in the CDR3. The CDR3 nucleotides read TGCGCCAGCAGCGTAGCTCCTAGCACAGATACGCAGTATTTT. Its translation: CASSVAPSTDTQYF.

This clonotype was seen at least ten times. This chain connects TRBV4-2 to TRBJ2-3, with TRBD2 identical over 13 bases. The CDR3 covers 17 residues. V lost 4 bases and J lost 4; bases outside the gene matches: 8. The V gene's germline CDR1 is LGHNA and CDR2 YNFKEQ. The CDR3 here is CASSLGLAGDLADTQYF. In DNA form, the CDR3 reads TGTGCCAGCAGCCTTGGACTAGCGGGGGACCTGGCAGATACGCAGTATTTT.

The chain joins TRBV10-3 to TRBJ2-5; 8 bases agree with TRBD1. Germline loops: CDR1 ENHRY, CDR2 SYGVKD. The CDR3 length is 15 residues. V gave up 7 bases and J gave up 2 bases; unmatched junction bases: 9. The CDR3 region has the DNA TGTGCCATCAACTTGGCAGGGGGCACGCAAGAGACCCAGTACTTC. It translates to CAINLAGGTQETQYF.

Concerning this clonotype: One junction end disagrees with the germline gene, perhaps due to a read error. The V and J genes are TRBV5-1 and TRBJ2-6; no clear D. Germline V lookup: CDR1 SGHRS, CDR2 YFSETQ. This CDR3 has 15 amino acids. The CDR3 coding sequence is TGCGCCAGCAGCTTGGTTAGCTCTGGGGTCAACGTCCTGACTTTC. Translated, it gives CASSLVSSGVNVLTF.

This chain connects TRBV7-2 to TRBJ2-1; possible D gene TRBD1, 6 bases. The assigned J gene may be wrong: the sequence end matches TRBJ2-7 better. CDR3 length: 17 amino acids. Germline CDR1 SGHTA, CDR2 FQGNSA. For the CDR3, the DNA is TGTGCCAGCAGCTCGCCCAGGGGCGGATCATCCTACAATGAGCAGTACTTC. Amino acid sequence: CASSSPRGGSSYNEQYF.

The rearrangement links TRBV27 to TRBJ1-2; D is unresolved. Deletions cut 3 bases from V and 8 bases from J, with 13 bases between. Germline V lookup: CDR1 MNHEY, CDR2 SMNVEV (reference sequence). The CDR3 runs to 13 residues. The CDR3 DNA reads TGTGCCAGCAGTTTTGGAAGGGCTGACGGCTACACCTTC. The encoded protein is CASSFGRADGYTF.

This clonotype was detected only a few times. This may be a read error: a much more frequent sequence differs by one nucleotide. The chain couples TRBV29-1 to TRBJ2-4; D uncertain. CDR3 length: 11 residues. V was pared by 7 bases and J by 7 bases, with 11 bases between. Germline-derived CDR1 and CDR2 are SQVTM and ANQGSEA. CDR3 coding DNA: TGCAGCGGTGAGAGGAGTAACATTCAGTACTTC. Translated, it gives CSGERSNIQYF.

V is TRBV7-9 and J is TRBJ2-6; D is unclear. The CDR3 spans 17 residues. Germline assignment: CDR1 SEHNR and CDR2 FQNEAQ (reference sequence). Trimming removed 0 bases at V and 0 bases at J, with 9 bases between. CDR3 in DNA: TGTGCCAGCAGCTTAGCGGGCAGCTACTCTGGGGCCAACGTCCTGACTTTC. This codes for CASSLAGSYSGANVLTF.

The chain employs TRBV6-1 and TRBJ1-2; D is undetermined. Germline CDR1 MNHNS, CDR2 SASEGT. The CDR3 totals 15 residues. With 0 bases removed from V and 7 bases from J, the gap between germline ends came to 15 bases. CDR3 DNA sequence: TGTGCCAGCAGTGAAGCGCTAAGTCCGGGGAGTGGCTACACCTTC. Residues: CASSEALSPGSGYTF.